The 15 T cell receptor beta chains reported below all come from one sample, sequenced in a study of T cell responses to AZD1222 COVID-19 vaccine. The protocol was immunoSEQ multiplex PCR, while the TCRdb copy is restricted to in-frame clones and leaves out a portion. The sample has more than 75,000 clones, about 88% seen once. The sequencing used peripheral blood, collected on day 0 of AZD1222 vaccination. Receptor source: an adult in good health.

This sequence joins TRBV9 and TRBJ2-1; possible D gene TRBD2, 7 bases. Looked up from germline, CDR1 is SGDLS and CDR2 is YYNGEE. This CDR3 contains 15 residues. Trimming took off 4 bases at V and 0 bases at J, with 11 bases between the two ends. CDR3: CASSYRGGSYNEQFF. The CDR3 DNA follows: TGTGCCAGCAGCTATAGGGGGGGCTCCTACAATGAGCAGTTCTTC. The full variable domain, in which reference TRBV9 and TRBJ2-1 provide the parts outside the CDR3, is DSGVTQTPKHLITATGQRVTLRCSPRSGDLSVYWYQQSLDQGLQFLIQYYNGEERAKGNILERFSAQQFPDLHSELNLSSLELGDSALYFCASSYRGGSYNEQFFGPGTRLTVL.

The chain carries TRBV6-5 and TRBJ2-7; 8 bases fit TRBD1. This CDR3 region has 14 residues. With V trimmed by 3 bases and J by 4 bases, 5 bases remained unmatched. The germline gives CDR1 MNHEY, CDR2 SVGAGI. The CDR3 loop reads CASSYGQGIYEQYF. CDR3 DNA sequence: TGTGCCAGCAGTTATGGACAGGGTATTTACGAGCAGTACTTC.

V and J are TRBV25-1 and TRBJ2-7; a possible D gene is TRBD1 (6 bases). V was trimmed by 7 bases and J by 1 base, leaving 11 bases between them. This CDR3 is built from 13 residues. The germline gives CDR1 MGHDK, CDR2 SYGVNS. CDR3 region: CASILTGSYEQYF. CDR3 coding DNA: TGTGCCAGCATACTGACAGGATCCTACGAGCAGTACTTC.

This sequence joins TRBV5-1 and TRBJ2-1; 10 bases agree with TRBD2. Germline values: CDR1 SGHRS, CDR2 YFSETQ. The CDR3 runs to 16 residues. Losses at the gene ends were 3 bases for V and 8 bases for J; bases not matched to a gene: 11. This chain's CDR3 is CASSSRSGGARDEQFF. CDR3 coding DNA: TGCGCCAGCAGCTCTCGGAGCGGGGGGGCCAGGGATGAGCAGTTCTTC. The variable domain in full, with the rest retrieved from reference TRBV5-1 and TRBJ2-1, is KAGVTQTPRYLIKTRGQQVTLSCSPISGHRSVSWYQQTPGQGLQFLFEYFSETQRNKGNFPGRFSGRQFSNSRSEMNVSTLELGDSALYLCASSSRSGGARDEQFFGPGTRLTVL.

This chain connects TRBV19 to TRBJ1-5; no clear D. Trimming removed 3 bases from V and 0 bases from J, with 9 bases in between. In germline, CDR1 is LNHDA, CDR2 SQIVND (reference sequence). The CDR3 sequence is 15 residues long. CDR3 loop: CASSIEDYSNQPQHF. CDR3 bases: TGTGCCAGTAGTATTGAAGATTATAGCAATCAGCCCCAGCATTTT.

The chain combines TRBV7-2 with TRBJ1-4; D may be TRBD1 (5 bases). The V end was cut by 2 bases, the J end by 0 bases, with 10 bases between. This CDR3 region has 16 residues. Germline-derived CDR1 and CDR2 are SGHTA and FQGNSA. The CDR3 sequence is CASSLYMTATNEKLFF. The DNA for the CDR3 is TGTGCCAGCAGCTTATACATGACAGCAACTAATGAAAAACTGTTTTTT.

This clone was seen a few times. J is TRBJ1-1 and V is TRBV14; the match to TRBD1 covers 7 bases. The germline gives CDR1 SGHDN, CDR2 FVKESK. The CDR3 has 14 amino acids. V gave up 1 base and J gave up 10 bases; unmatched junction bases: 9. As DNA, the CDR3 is TGTGCCAGCAGCCAAGCTCAGGGGGGATGGGGAGCTTTCTTT. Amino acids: CASSQAQGGWGAFF.

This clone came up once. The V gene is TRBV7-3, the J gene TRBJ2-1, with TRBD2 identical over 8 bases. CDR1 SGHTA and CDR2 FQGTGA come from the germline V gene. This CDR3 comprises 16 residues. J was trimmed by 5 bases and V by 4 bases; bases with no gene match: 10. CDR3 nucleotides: TGTGCCAGCAGCTCGACCCCTGGCGGGGGGAACAATGAGCAGTTCTTC. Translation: CASSSTPGGGNNEQFF. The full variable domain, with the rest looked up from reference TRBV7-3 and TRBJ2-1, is GAGVSQTPSNKVTEKGKYVELRCDPISGHTALYWYRQSLGQGPEFLIYFQGTGAADDSGLPNDRFFAVRPEGSVSTLKIQRTERGDSAVYLCASSSTPGGGNNEQFFGPGTRLTVL.

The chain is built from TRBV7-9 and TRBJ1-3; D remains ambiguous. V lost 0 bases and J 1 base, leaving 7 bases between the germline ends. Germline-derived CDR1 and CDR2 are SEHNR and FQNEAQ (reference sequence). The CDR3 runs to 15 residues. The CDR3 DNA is TGTGCCAGCAGCTTAGCTTCAGTTTCTGGAAACACCATATATTTT. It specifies CASSLASVSGNTIYF.

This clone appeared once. The CDR3 DNA sequence: TGTGCTAGTGGTTTGACGGAGGAGACCCAGTACTTC. It codes for CASGLTEETQYF. The chain carries TRBV12-5 and TRBJ2-5; D gene uncertain. Trimming removed 2 bases from V and 5 bases from J, with 6 bases in between. Germline assignment: CDR1 LGHNT and CDR2 FRNRAP. The CDR3 has 12 residues.

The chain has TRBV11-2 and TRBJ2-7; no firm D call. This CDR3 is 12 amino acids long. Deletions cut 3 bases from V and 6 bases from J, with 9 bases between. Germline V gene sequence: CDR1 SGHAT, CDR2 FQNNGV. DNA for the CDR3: TGTGCCAGCAGCTTGGTGGGTTCCGAGCAGTACTTC. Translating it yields CASSLVGSEQYF.

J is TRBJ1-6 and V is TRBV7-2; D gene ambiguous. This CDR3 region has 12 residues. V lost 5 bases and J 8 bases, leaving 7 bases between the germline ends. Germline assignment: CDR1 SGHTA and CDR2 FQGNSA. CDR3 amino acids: CASSPLYSPLHF. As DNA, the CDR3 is TGTGCCAGCAGCCCTCTCTATTCACCCCTCCACTTT.

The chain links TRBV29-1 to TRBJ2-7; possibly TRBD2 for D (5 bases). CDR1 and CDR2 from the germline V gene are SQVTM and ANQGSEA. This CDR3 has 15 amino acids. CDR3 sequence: CNVIGNIKSSYEQYF. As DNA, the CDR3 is TGCAACGTAATCGGGAACATAAAAAGCTCCTACGAGCAGTACTTC.

The CDR3: CASSLSGSGGYTF. The DNA for the CDR3 is TGTGCCAGCAGTTTGTCGGGGTCGGGTGGCTACACCTTC. The chain joins TRBV27 to TRBJ1-2; D uncertain. V lost 3 bases, J lost 7 bases, and 12 bases lay in between. The CDR3 loop spans 13 amino acids. The germline V gene encodes CDR1 MNHEY and CDR2 SMNVEV (reference sequence).

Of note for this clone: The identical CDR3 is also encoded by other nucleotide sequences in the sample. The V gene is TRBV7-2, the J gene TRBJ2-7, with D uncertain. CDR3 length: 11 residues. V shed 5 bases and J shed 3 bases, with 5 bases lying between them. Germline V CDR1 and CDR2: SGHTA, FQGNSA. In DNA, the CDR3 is TGTGCCAGCAGCGATCGCTACGAGCAGTACTTC. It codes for CASSDRYEQYF.